The clone carrying this T cell receptor beta chain was seen a handful of times. Its antigen is as yet unknown. Time point reported: blood 2 weeks post-SBRT. Treatment noted: 15 Gy SBRT to primary tumor, nephrectomy 4 weeks later. This record comes from a study of radiation and T cells in renal cell carcinoma. Study observations and caveats: In blood, top tumor clones expanded by 2 weeks, shrinking by 4.

Sequencing used immunoSEQ multiplex PCR; TCRdb keeps in-frame clones, though not all of them. The data contain 100,000 to 150,000 clones, 65% to 85% of them seen just once; the ten biggest clones take up roughly 5%. This receptor was obtained from a man aged 45-65 years with renal cell carcinoma. Here the sequenced sample was blood, taken from a patient whose treatment included radiotherapy and nephrectomy.

Here the CDR3 reads CAWSVLSGQVHYEQYF. CDR3 nucleotide sequence: TGTGCCTGGAGTGTACTAAGCGGACAGGTCCACTACGAGCAGTACTTC. The chain couples TRBV30 to TRBJ2-7; 7 nucleotides match TRBD1. CDR1 GTSNPN and CDR2 SVGIG come from the germline V gene (reference sequence). The J segment lost 3 bases and the V segment lost 0 bases, leaving 11 bases of the junction unmatched. The CDR3 runs to 16 residues.